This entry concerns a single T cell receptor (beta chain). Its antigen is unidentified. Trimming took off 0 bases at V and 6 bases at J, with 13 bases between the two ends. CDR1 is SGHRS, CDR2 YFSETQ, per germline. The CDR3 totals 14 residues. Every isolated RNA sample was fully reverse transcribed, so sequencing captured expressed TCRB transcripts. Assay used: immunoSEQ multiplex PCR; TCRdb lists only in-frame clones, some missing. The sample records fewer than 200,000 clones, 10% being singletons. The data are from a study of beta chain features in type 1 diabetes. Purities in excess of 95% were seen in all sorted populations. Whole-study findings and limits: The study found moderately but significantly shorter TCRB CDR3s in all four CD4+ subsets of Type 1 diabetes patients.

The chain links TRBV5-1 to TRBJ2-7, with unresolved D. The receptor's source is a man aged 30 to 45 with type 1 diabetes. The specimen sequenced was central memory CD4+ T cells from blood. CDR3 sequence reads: CASSLVTFGGEQYF. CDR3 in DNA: TGCGCCAGCAGCTTGGTCACTTTCGGTGGCGAGCAGTACTTC.